The 2 T cell receptor beta chains in this list originate from one sample, sequenced in a study of preoperative IRX-2 immunotherapy in early breast cancer. Treatment described: preoperative locoregional IRX-2 cytokine immunotherapy. Repertoires were generated with immunoSEQ multiplex PCR, while TCRdb's copy carries only in-frame clones and drops some. The data show around 30,000 clones, with approximately 84% seen just once and about 2.4% held by the top ten. The sample here was lymph node tissue, taken before IRX-2 immunotherapy. These receptors were obtained from a human donor with breast cancer.

The V gene is TRBV6-8, the J gene TRBJ2-3; D gene unclear. The CDR3 has 14 amino acids. V was clipped by 4 bases and J by 1 base, with 9 bases between them. The germline V gene encodes CDR1 MNHGY and CDR2 SAAAGT. Here the CDR3 reads CASSLVWGTDTQYF. The CDR3, as DNA: TGTGCCAGCAGTTTGGTCTGGGGCACAGATACGCAGTATTTT.

The chain combines TRBV6-8 with TRBJ1-1; perhaps TRBD1 as D (6 bases). Germline CDR1 MNHGY, CDR2 SAAAGT. The V end lost 2 bases, the J end lost 1 base, and 14 bases lay between the germline ends. This CDR3 has 16 residues. CDR3 in amino acids: CASSYRWDTRNTEAFF. The CDR3 nucleotides read TGTGCCAGCAGTTACAGGTGGGACACCCGGAACACTGAAGCTTTCTTT.